The 2 T cell receptor beta chains presented below share a single source sample, sequenced in a study of cytomegalovirus exposure and HLA in healthy donors listed by TCRdb under 2017. Libraries came from the immunoSEQ multiplex PCR assay. TCRdb stores this immuneACCESS table with in-frame sequences only. Part of the clones is absent; in the studies checked, under half of the shortfall reflects unresolved V genes, and no reason is known for the rest. This sample gives 120,000 or so clones in total; 89% of them show up just once. 0.95% to 1.3% of the sample lies in the top ten. The sequenced sample consisted of PBMCs. All receptors derive from a woman younger than 35 in good health and CMV-seronegative.

This clone has just a few counts. The J gene is TRBJ2-7, the V gene TRBV19; 7 bases match TRBD1. Germline CDR1 is LNHDA and CDR2 is SQIVND (reference sequence). Trimming at V came to 4 bases and at J to 3 bases, leaving 3 bases not matched to a gene. CDR3 length: 13 residues. CDR3 coding DNA: TGTGCCAGTAGTAATGCAGGGGGCTACGAGCAGTACTTC. Its translation: CASSNAGGYEQYF.

The chain employs TRBV28 and TRBJ1-2; D is unresolved. With 5 bases removed from V and 7 bases from J, the gap between germline ends came to 14 bases. The germline V gene encodes CDR1 MDHEN and CDR2 SYDVKM. The CDR3 consists of 13 residues. The CDR3 loop reads CASSPFSGSGYTF. The CDR3 nucleotides read TGTGCCAGCAGTCCCTTTTCGGGGTCTGGCTACACCTTC.